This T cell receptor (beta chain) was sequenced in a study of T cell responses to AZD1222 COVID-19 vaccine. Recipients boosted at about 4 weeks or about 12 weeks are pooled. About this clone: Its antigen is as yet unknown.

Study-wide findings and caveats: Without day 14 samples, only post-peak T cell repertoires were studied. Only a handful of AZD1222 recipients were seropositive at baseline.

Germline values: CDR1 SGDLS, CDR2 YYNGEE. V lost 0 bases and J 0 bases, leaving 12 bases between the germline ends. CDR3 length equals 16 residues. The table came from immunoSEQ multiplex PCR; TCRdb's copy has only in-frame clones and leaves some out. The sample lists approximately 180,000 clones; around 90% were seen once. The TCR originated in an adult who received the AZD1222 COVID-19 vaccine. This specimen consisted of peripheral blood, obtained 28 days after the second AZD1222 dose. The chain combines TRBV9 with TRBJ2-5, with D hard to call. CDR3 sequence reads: CASSVGWAEYQETQYF. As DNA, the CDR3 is TGTGCCAGCAGCGTAGGCTGGGCAGAGTACCAAGAGACCCAGTACTTC.